The present entry profiles one T cell receptor (beta chain) with its context. Its cognate antigen is unknown. These data originate in a study of glioma-infiltrating T cells after dendritic cell vaccination. Study-wide results and limits: Higher pretreatment TIL content predicted longer progression-free time and survival.

Clones were sequenced by immunoSEQ multiplex PCR, and TCRdb holds only the in-frame ones, with some missing. The sample includes 100,000 or so clones, around 89% of them seen just once. The CDR3 loop spans 11 amino acids. V gave up 8 bases and J gave up 5 bases; unmatched junction bases: 0. Germline V lookup: CDR1 MNHNS, CDR2 SASEGT. Time point described: after dendritic cell vaccination, including at tumor progression/relapse. The chain has TRBV6-1 and TRBJ1-2, with TRBD1 matching 9 bases. The receptor comes from a human donor with glioblastoma. The material was blood, obtained after dendritic cell vaccination. CDR3 DNA: TGTGCCAGCGGACAGGGGTATGGCTACACCTTC. It yields the protein CASGQGYGYTF.